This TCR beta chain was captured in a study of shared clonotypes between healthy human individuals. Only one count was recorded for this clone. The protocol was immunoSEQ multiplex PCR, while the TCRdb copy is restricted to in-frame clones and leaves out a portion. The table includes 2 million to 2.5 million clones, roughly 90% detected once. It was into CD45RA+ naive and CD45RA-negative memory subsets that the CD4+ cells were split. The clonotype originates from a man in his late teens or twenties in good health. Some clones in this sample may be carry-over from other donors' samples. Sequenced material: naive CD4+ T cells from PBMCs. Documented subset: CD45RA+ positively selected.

The CDR3 loop is CASSVATQDTQYF. The CDR3 DNA sequence: TGTGCCAGCAGCGTAGCTACCCAGGATACGCAGTATTTT. The chain combines TRBV9 with TRBJ2-3, with D uncertain. With 0 bases removed from V and 6 bases from J, the gap between germline ends came to 8 bases. From germline, CDR1 is SGDLS and CDR2 YYNGEE. This CDR3 contains 13 residues.